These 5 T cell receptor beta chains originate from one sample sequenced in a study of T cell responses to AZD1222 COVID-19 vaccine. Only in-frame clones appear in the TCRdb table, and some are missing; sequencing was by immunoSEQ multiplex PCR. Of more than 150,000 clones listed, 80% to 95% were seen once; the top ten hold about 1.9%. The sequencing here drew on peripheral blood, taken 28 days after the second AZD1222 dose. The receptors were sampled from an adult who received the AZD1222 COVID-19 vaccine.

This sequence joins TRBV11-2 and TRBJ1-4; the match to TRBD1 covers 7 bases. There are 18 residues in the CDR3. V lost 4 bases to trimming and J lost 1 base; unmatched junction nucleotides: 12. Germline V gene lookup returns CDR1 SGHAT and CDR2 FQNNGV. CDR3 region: CASSSSRSYRGTNEKLFF. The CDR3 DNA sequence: TGTGCCAGCAGCTCCAGTAGGAGTTACAGGGGAACTAATGAAAAACTGTTTTTT.

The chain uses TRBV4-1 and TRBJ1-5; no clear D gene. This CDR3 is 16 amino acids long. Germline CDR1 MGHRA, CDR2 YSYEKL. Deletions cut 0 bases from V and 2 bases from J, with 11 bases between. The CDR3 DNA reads TGCGCCAGCAGCCAAGAGGGAAGGGCGGGCAATCAGCCCCAGCATTTT. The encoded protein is CASSQEGRAGNQPQHF.

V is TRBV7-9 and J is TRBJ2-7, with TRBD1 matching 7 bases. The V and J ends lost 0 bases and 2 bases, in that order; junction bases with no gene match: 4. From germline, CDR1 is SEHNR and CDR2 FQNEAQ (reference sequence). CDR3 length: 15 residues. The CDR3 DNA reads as TGTGCCAGCAGCTTAGCGCAGGACAGGCCCTACGAGCAGTACTTC. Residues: CASSLAQDRPYEQYF.

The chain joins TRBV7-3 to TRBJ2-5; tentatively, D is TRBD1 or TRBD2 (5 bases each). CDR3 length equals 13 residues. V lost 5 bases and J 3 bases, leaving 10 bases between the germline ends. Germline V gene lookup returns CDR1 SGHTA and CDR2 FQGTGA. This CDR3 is CASSRDVKETQYF. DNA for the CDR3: TGTGCCAGCAGCCGGGACGTAAAAGAGACCCAGTACTTC.

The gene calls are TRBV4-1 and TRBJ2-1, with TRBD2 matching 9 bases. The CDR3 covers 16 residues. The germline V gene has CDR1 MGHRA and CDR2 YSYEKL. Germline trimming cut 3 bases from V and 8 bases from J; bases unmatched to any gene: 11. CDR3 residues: CASSQPGLAFRDEQFF. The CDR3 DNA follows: TGCGCCAGCAGCCAGCCGGGACTAGCCTTCCGGGATGAGCAGTTCTTC.